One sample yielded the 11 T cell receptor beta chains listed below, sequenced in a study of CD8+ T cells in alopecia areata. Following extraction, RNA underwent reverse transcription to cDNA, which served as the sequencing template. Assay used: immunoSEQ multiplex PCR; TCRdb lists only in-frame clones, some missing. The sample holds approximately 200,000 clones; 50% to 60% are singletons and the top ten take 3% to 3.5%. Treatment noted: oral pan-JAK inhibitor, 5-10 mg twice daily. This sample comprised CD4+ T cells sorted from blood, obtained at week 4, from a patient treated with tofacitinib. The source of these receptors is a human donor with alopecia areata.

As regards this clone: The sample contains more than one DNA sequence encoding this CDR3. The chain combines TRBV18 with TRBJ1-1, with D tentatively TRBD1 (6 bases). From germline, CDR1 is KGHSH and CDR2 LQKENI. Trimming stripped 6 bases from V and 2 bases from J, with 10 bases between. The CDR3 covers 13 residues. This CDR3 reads CASSLQGNTEAFF. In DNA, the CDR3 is TGTGCCAGCTCCCTACAGGGAAACACTGAAGCTTTCTTT.

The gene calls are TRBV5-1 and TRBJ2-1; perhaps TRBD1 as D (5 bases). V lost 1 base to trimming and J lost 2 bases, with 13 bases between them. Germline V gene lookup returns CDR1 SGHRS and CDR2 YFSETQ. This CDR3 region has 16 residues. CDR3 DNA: TGCGCCAGCAGCTTGTCCGACAGAGGCGCCTACAATGAGCAGTTCTTC. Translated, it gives CASSLSDRGAYNEQFF.

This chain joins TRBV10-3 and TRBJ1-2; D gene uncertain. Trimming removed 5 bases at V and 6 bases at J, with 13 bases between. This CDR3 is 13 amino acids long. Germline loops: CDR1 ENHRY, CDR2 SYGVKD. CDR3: CAISIRTGNGYTF. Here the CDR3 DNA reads TGTGCCATCAGTATAAGGACGGGAAATGGCTACACCTTC.

This chain's CDR3 is CASSFTDGNTEAFF. The CDR3 nucleotides are TGTGCCAGCAGCTTTACTGACGGCAACACTGAAGCTTTCTTT. This rearrangement joins TRBV7-2 to TRBJ1-1; D uncertain. The V and J ends lost 3 bases and 2 bases respectively, with 10 bases between them. CDR1 and CDR2 (germline): SGHTA, FQGNSA. CDR3 size: 14 residues. Full variable domain (remainder filled in from reference TRBV7-2 and TRBJ1-1): GAGVSQSPSNKVTEKGKDVELRCDPISGHTALYWYRQSLGQGLEFLIYFQGNSAPDKSGLPSDRFSAERTGGSVSTLTIQRTQQEDSAVYLCASSFTDGNTEAFFGQGTRLTVV.

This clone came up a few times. In nucleotides, the CDR3 is TGCGCCAGCAGCTTCTACAATGAGCAGTTCTTC. Translated, it gives CASSFYNEQFF. This chain joins TRBV5-1 and TRBJ2-1; D unclear. Trimming pared 2 bases from V and 3 bases from J, leaving 0 bases between. Germline CDR1 SGHRS, CDR2 YFSETQ. The CDR3 length is 11 residues. The full variable domain, in which reference TRBV5-1 and TRBJ2-1 provide the parts outside the CDR3, is KAGVTQTPRYLIKTRGQQVTLSCSPISGHRSVSWYQQTPGQGLQFLFEYFSETQRNKGNFPGRFSGRQFSNSRSEMNVSTLELGDSALYLCASSFYNEQFFGPGTRLTVL.

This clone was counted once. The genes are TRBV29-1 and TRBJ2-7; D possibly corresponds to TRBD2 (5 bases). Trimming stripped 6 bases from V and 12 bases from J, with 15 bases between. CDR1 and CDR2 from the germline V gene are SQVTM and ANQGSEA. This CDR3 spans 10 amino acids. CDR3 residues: CSVGLPPPYF. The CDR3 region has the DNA TGCAGCGTCGGACTGCCCCCGCCGTACTTC.

CDR3 sequence reads: CASEFYNEQFF. The DNA for the CDR3 is TGTGCCAGCGAGTTCTACAATGAGCAGTTCTTC. The V call is TRBV7-9, the J call TRBJ2-1; D remains ambiguous. V was clipped by 8 bases and J by 3 bases, with 5 bases between them. From germline, CDR1 is SEHNR and CDR2 FQNEAQ (reference sequence). This CDR3 comprises 11 residues.

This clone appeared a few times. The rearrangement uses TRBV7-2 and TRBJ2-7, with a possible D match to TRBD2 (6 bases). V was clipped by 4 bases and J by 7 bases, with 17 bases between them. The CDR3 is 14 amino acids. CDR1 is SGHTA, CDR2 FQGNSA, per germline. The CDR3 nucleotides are TGTGCCAGCAGCTCAAGGACTACCGTGGAGGAGCAGTACTTC. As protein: CASSSRTTVEEQYF.

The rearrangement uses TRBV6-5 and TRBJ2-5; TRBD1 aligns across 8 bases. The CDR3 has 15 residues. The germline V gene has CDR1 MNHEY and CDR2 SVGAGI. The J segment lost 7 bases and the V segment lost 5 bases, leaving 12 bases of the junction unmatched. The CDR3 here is CASSQTGDTSGTQYF. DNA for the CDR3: TGTGCCAGCAGTCAGACAGGGGATACCTCCGGGACCCAGTACTTC.

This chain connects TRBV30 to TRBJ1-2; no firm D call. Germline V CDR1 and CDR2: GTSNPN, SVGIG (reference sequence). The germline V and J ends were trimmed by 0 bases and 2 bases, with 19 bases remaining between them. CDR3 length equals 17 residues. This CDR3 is CAWSVLRNADTNYGYTF. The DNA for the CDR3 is TGTGCCTGGAGTGTACTAAGGAACGCAGATACCAACTATGGCTACACCTTC. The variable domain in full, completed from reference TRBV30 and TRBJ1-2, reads SQTIHQWPATLVQPVGSPLSLECTVEGTSNPNLYWYRQAAGRGLQLLFYSVGIGQISSEVPQNLSASRPQDRQFILSSKKLLLSDSGFYLCAWSVLRNADTNYGYTFGSGTRLTVV.

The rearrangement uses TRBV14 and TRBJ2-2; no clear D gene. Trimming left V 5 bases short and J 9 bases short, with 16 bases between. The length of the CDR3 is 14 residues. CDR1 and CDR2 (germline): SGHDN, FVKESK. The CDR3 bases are TGTGCCAGCAGCAACTCAGCAGGTTATCGGGAGCTGTTTTTT. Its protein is CASSNSAGYRELFF.